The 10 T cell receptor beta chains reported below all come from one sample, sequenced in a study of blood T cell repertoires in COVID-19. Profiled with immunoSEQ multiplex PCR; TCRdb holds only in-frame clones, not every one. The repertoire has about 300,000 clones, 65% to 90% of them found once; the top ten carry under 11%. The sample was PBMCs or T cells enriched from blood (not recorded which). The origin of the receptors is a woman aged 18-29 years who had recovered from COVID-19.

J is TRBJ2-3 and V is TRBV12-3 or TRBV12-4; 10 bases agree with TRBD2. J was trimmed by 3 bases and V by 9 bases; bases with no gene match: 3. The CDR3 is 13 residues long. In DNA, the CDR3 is TGTGCCAGTGAAGCGGGAGGGACAGATACGCAGTATTTT. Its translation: CASEAGGTDTQYF.

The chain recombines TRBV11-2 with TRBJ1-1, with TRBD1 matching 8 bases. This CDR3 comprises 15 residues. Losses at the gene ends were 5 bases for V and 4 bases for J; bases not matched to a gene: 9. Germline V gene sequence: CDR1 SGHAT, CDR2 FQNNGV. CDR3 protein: CASSRDRGAPTEAFF. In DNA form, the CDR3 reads TGTGCCAGCAGCCGAGACAGGGGCGCCCCCACTGAAGCTTTCTTT.

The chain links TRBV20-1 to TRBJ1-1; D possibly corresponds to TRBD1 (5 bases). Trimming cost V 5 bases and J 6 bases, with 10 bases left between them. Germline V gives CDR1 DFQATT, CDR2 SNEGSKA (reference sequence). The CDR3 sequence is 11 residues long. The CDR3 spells CSALRGAEAFF. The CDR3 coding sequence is TGCAGTGCTTTACGGGGGGCTGAAGCTTTCTTT.

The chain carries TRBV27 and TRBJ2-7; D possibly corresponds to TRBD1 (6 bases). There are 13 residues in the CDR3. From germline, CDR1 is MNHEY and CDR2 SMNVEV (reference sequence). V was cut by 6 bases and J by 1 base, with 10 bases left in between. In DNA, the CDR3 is TGTGCCAGCAGGACAGGCCATTCCTACGAGCAGTACTTC. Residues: CASRTGHSYEQYF.

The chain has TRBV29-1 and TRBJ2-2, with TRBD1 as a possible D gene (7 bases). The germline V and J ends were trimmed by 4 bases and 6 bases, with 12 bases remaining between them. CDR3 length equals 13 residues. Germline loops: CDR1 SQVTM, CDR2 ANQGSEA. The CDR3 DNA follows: TGCAGCGTTGCCCAGGGGGGAGCCGGGGAGCTGTTTTTT. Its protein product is CSVAQGGAGELFF.

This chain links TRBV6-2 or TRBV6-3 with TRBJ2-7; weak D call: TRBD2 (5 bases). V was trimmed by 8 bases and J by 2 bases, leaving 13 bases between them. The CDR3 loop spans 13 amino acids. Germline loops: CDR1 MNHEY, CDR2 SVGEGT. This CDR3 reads CASGWSGTYEQYF. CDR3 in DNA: TGTGCCAGCGGTTGGAGCGGAACCTACGAGCAGTACTTC.

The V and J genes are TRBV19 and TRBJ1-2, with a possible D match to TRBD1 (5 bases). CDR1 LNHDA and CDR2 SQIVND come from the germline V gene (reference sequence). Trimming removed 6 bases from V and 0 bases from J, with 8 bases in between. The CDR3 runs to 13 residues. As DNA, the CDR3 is TGTGCCAGTAGACCAGGGACTAACTATGGCTACACCTTC. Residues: CASRPGTNYGYTF.

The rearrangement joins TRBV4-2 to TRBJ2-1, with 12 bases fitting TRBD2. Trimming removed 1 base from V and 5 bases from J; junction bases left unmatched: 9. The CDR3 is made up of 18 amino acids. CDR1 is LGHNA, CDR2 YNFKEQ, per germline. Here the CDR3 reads CASSQGPGLAGGDNEQFF. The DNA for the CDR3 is TGTGCCAGCAGCCAAGGCCCCGGGCTAGCGGGGGGGGACAATGAGCAGTTCTTC.

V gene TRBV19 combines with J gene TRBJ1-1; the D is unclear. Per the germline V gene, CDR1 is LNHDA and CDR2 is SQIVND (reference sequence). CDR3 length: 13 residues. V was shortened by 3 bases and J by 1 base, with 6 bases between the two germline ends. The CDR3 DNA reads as TGTGCCAGTAGTATCCGGGAGAACACTGAAGCTTTCTTT. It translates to CASSIRENTEAFF.

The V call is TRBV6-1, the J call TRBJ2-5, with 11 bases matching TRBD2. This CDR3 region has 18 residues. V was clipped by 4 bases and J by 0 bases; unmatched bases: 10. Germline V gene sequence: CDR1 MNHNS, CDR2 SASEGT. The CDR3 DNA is TGTGCCAGCAGTGGAAGTCATACTAGCGGGGGTTACCAAGAGACCCAGTACTTC. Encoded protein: CASSGSHTSGGYQETQYF.